This TCR beta chain was profiled in a study of CD8 T cells in ankylosing spondylitis. Quantitative barcoded 5'-RACE was used to prepare TCR beta libraries. TCRdb re-called the 5' RACE reads with MiXCR, one entry per CDR3 protein. The sample lists 750,000 to 850,000 distinct CDR3 sequences, over 9.5% occurring once. Germline loops: CDR1 MDHEN, CDR2 SYDVKM. The V and J ends lost 3 bases and 10 bases respectively, with 10 bases between them. This CDR3 comprises 13 residues. Study results and limitations: Peripheral blood held disease-linked clones only at relatively low frequency, and these were CD8+. Ankylosing spondylitis blood appeared to be characterized by a TCR beta motif of under ten highly homologous variants.

Regarding this clonotype: Its antigen is not identified.

This clonotype originated in a male donor with ankylosing spondylitis. The material sequenced was blood, either unsorted or a sorted T cell fraction (not recorded which). The J gene is TRBJ1-6, the V gene TRBV28; D unresolved. CDR3 in DNA: TGTGCCAGCAGTTTGGGGATTTGGTCACCCCTCCACTTT. It codes for CASSLGIWSPLHF.